The 17 T cell receptor beta chains below all came from one sample that was sequenced in a study of blood T cell repertoires in COVID-19. The method was immunoSEQ multiplex PCR; TCRdb's version includes in-frame clones alone and lacks a portion of them. The table has about 120,000 clones, roughly 77% seen once. The sequencing sample was made of peripheral blood. The receptors originated from a man aged 60 to 69 with active or convalescent COVID-19.

The rearrangement links TRBV11-2 to TRBJ2-7, with 12 bases aligning to TRBD2. V was clipped by 7 bases and J by 0 bases; unmatched bases: 7. There are 16 residues in the CDR3. Germline V gene data show CDR1 as SGHAT and CDR2 as FQNNGV. CDR3 region: CASTMTSGGPSYEQYF. CDR3 DNA: TGTGCCAGCACCATGACTAGCGGGGGCCCCTCCTACGAGCAGTACTTC.

The V gene is TRBV27, the J gene TRBJ1-6; 7 bases match TRBD1. CDR1 is MNHEY, CDR2 SMNVEV, per germline (reference sequence). The CDR3 has 14 residues. V was pared by 6 bases and J by 6 bases, with 5 bases of the junction left unmatched. The CDR3 spells CASSLTGSNSPLHF. The CDR3 DNA reads as TGTGCCAGCAGCTTGACAGGGTCTAATTCACCCCTCCACTTT.

The chain uses TRBV5-4 and TRBJ2-7; TRBD2 is a possible D gene (5 bases). V was cut by 4 bases and J by 0 bases, with 14 bases left in between. CDR3 size: 15 residues. Germline-derived CDR1 and CDR2 are SGHNT and YYREEE (reference sequence). The CDR3 reads CASSPESGDSYEQYF. CDR3 nucleotides: TGTGCCAGCAGCCCGGAGAGCGGAGACTCCTACGAGCAGTACTTC.

This clone was recorded only once. The CDR3 DNA sequence: TGTGCCAGCTCACCCACAGGGGTACGAGGCACTGAAGCTTTCTTT. Translating gives CASSPTGVRGTEAFF. The chain is built from TRBV18 and TRBJ1-1; 7 bases map to TRBD1. The germline V gene has CDR1 KGHSH and CDR2 LQKENI. CDR3 length: 15 residues. V was clipped by 3 bases and J by 4 bases; unmatched bases: 8.

The chain uses TRBV6-5 and TRBJ2-7, with D possibly being TRBD2 (6 bases). The CDR3 is 14 amino acids. Trimming took off 7 bases at V and 3 bases at J, with 16 bases between the two ends. Germline CDR1 MNHEY, CDR2 SVGAGI. CDR3 in amino acids: CASKWEQGGYEQYF. The CDR3 nucleotides read TGTGCCAGCAAGTGGGAGCAGGGAGGCTACGAGCAGTACTTC.

This clone turned up a few times. The rearrangement joins TRBV28 to TRBJ2-2; 10 bases map to TRBD1. The ends lost 3 bases at V and 7 bases at J; junction bases unmatched: 5. The CDR3 is 15 amino acids. The germline CDR1 and CDR2 sequences are MDHEN and SYDVKM. The CDR3 reads CASSFTGTGVGELFF. In DNA, the CDR3 is TGTGCCAGCAGTTTTACCGGGACAGGGGTCGGGGAGCTGTTTTTT. Full variable domain (rest looked up from reference TRBV28 and TRBJ2-2): DVKVTQSSRYLVKRTGEKVFLECVQDMDHENMFWYRQDPGLGLRLIYFSYDVKMKEKGDIPEGYSVSREKKERFSLILESASTNQTSMYLCASSFTGTGVGELFFGEGSRLTVL.

The chain has TRBV11-3 and TRBJ1-1; D is unresolved. V lost 3 bases and J lost 1, with 6 bases in between. There are 13 residues in the CDR3. CDR1 and CDR2 (germline): SGHNT, YENEEA. The CDR3 coding sequence is TGTGCCAGCAGCTTGTCATCGAACACTGAAGCTTTCTTT. It encodes CASSLSSNTEAFF.

This chain uses TRBV6-5 with TRBJ1-5, with D perhaps TRBD1 (5 bases). The CDR3 is 14 amino acids. Looked up from germline, CDR1 is MNHEY and CDR2 is SVGAGI. V lost 7 bases, J lost 7 bases, and 17 bases lay in between. CDR3 residues: CASISSRAGQPQHF. The CDR3 DNA follows: TGTGCCAGCATATCAAGCAGGGCGGGACAGCCCCAGCATTTT.

The rearrangement joins TRBV7-8 to TRBJ2-2; D may be TRBD2 (5 bases). The germline gives CDR1 SGHVS, CDR2 FQNEAQ. The V and J ends lost 2 bases and 6 bases respectively, with 16 bases between them. The CDR3 totals 16 residues. The DNA for the CDR3 is TGTGCCAGCAGCTTACTTCGCGGAGCGCGGGCCGGGGAGCTGTTTTTT. Encoded protein: CASSLLRGARAGELFF.

Many counts were recorded for this clone. The genes are TRBV9 and TRBJ2-2, with unresolved D. This CDR3 is built from 13 residues. The V and J ends lost 1 base and 3 bases respectively, with 4 bases between them. The V gene's germline CDR1 is SGDLS and CDR2 YYNGEE. The CDR3 nucleotides read TGTGCCAGCAGCGTATCGGACACCGGGGAGCTGTTTTTT. Amino acids: CASSVSDTGELFF.

The J gene is TRBJ1-1, the V gene TRBV28, with TRBD1 matching over 7 bases. CDR1 and CDR2 from the germline V gene are MDHEN and SYDVKM. The CDR3 runs 11 residues. J lost 11 bases, V lost 10 bases, and 10 bases had no gene match. CDR3 residues: CATSDRVRAFF. The CDR3 DNA reads TGTGCCACTTCCGACAGGGTTCGGGCTTTCTTT.

J is TRBJ2-1 and V is TRBV2; 13 bases are a match to TRBD2. This CDR3 has 14 residues. Trimming cost V 4 bases and J 9 bases; bases outside gene matches: 3. The germline gives CDR1 SNHLY, CDR2 FYNNEI. The CDR3 sequence: CASSGLAGGLEQFF. In nucleotides, the CDR3 is TGTGCCAGCAGTGGACTAGCGGGAGGTCTTGAGCAGTTCTTC.

This sequence joins TRBV16 and TRBJ2-1, with a tentative D call TRBD2 (6 bases). Germline V gene data show CDR1 as KGHSY and CDR2 as FQNENV. The germline V and J ends were trimmed by 4 bases and 7 bases, with 23 bases remaining between them. There are 17 residues in the CDR3. This CDR3 reads CASSLVAGTSYRNEQFF. The CDR3 bases are TGTGCCAGCAGCCTAGTCGCCGGTACTAGCTATAGGAATGAGCAGTTCTTC.

The gene calls are TRBV7-9 and TRBJ2-2; TRBD2 might be the D (6 bases). Germline CDR1 is SEHNR and CDR2 is FQNEAQ (reference sequence). This CDR3 region has 17 residues. Trimming left V 3 bases short and J 3 bases short, with 17 bases between. The CDR3 DNA follows: TGTGCCAGCAGCTTTAACCCGACGGGCGGGGACACCGGGGAGCTGTTTTTT. Protein: CASSFNPTGGDTGELFF.

The chain links TRBV19 to TRBJ1-1; 10 bases map to TRBD1. Germline V lookup: CDR1 LNHDA, CDR2 SQIVND (reference sequence). Trimming took 6 bases from V and 8 from J; bases not matched to a gene: 6. This CDR3 has 13 residues. CDR3 in amino acids: CASSTGQGREAFF. CDR3 bases: TGTGCCAGTAGCACGGGACAGGGGAGGGAAGCTTTCTTT.

The chain recombines TRBV7-2 with TRBJ2-7; 11 bases map to TRBD2. Germline trimming cut 5 bases from V and 3 bases from J; bases unmatched to any gene: 12. CDR1 is SGHTA and CDR2 is FQGNSA in the germline V gene. CDR3 size: 17 residues. CDR3 DNA: TGTGCCAGCAGCGTAGGCGGGCTAGCGGGAGGAAACTACGAGCAGTACTTC. This sequence encodes CASSVGGLAGGNYEQYF.

This chain connects TRBV18 to TRBJ1-6; 7 nucleotides line up with TRBD1. The V segment lost 4 bases and the J segment 8 bases; nucleotides outside the gene matches: 2. Germline CDR1 and CDR2: KGHSH and LQKENI. The CDR3 consists of 13 residues. Here the CDR3 reads CASSQGAHSPLHF. CDR3 nucleotide sequence: TGTGCCAGCTCACAGGGGGCGCATTCACCCCTCCACTTT.